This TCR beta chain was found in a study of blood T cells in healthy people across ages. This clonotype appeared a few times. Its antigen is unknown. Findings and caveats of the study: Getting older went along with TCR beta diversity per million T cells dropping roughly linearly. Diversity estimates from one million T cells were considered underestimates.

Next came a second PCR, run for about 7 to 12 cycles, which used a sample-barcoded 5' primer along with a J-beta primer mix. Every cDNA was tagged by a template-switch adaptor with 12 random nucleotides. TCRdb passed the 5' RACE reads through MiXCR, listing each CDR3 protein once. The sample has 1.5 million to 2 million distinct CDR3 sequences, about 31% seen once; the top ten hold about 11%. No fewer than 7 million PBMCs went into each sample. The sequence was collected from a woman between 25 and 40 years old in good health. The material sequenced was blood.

The CDR3 loop reads CASSNPPREGYEQYF. In DNA, the CDR3 is TGTGCCAGCAGCAACCCGCCGCGCGAGGGCTACGAGCAGTACTTC. The chain employs TRBV28 and TRBJ2-7; possible D gene TRBD2, 5 bases. The CDR3 extends over 15 amino acids. CDR1 MDHEN and CDR2 SYDVKM come from the germline V gene. The V and J ends lost 6 bases and 3 bases respectively, with 18 bases between them.